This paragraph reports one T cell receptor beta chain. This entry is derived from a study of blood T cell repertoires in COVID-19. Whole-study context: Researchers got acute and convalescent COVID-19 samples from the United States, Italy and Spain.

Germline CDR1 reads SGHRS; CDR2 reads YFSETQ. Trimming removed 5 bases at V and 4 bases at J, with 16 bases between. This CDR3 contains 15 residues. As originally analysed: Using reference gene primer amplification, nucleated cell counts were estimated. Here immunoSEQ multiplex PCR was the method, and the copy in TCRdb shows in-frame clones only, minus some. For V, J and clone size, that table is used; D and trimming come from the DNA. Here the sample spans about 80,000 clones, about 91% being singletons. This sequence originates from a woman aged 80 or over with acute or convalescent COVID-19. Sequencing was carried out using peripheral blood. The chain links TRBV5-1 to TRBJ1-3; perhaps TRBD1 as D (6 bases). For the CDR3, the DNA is TGCGCCAGCAGTCTTGCGGGGGGCGGCGGAAACACCATATATTTT. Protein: CASSLAGGGGNTIYF.